The TCR beta chain described here comes from a study of CD8 T cells in Susac syndrome. The RNA input was about 0.5 to 1 ug, and it was reverse transcribed with random hexamers. The immunoSEQ assay covered 54 Vbeta and 13 Jbeta segments for CDR3. TCRdb fed the immunoSEQ multiplex PCR reads into MiXCR, producing one record per CDR3 protein. The sample shows around 270,000 distinct CDR3 sequences, approximately 85% of them seen only once. This clonotype was observed a handful of times. Germline CDR1 MNHNS, CDR2 SASEGT. The CDR3 consists of 12 residues. Between the trimmed V and J ends, which lost 5 bases and 4 bases, there was a span of 9 bases.

The sequence was obtained from a human donor with multiple sclerosis. The specimen sequenced was CD8+ T cells from PBMCs. The rearrangement links TRBV6-1 to TRBJ2-7; D is unclear. Here the CDR3 DNA reads TGTGCCAGCAGTCCTGACGGATACGAGCAGTACTTC. Amino acid sequence: CASSPDGYEQYF.